The rows below give T cell receptor beta chains drawn from one sample of a study of T cell changes during pregnancy in multiple sclerosis. Repertoires were generated with immunoSEQ multiplex PCR, while TCRdb's copy carries only in-frame clones and drops some. The table shows roughly 79,000 clones, with roughly 95% occurring only once. The specimen comprised peripheral blood, sampled in the second trimester of pregnancy. These receptors were collected from a female donor in good health, enrolled as a control in a pregnancy study. The CDR3 runs from the conserved cysteine through the conserved F or W.

TRBV14	TRBJ1-1	CASSQERNTEAFF
TRBV7-9	TRBJ1-3	CASSSDAGSGNTIYF
TRBV9	TRBJ1-2	CASSVDSNYGYTF
TRBV6-6	TRBJ1-4	CASSRTVANEKLFF
TRBV6-5	TRBJ1-2	CASSYFFGGRGVGYTF
TRBV2	TRBJ1-2	CASSRGGRTNYGYTF
TRBV6-5	TRBJ2-7	CASSYRSGTGSSEYF
TRBV6-1	TRBJ1-5	CASRPETASNQPQHF
TRBV30	TRBJ1-3	CAWGTSGNTIYF
TRBV7-9	TRBJ2-2	CASSKGTTNTGELFF
TRBV19	TRBJ2-7	CASRSTGGNEQYF
TRBV2	TRBJ2-7	CASKGQGSSYEQYF
TRBV4-2	TRBJ2-5	CASSPSPGGEETQYF
TRBV5-1	TRBJ2-1	CASSGQGTYNEQFF
TRBV29-1	TRBJ2-2	CSVETSSTGELFF
TRBV6-1	TRBJ1-1	CASPGRYTEAFF
TRBV7-9	TRBJ2-2	CASSRGTGELFF
TRBV2	TRBJ1-3	CASGEGSRSGNTIYF
TRBV18	TRBJ2-1	CASSPGRGSFSYNEQFF
TRBV5-6	TRBJ2-1	CASSFPTSGGHNEQFF
TRBV10-3	TRBJ1-1	CAIRGVEGPNTEAFF
TRBV6-1	TRBJ1-5	CASVQTHNQPQHF
TRBV6-5	TRBJ1-1	CASSYDRSQGQKAFF
TRBV9	TRBJ2-1	CASSVDPSGGRNEQFF
TRBV27	TRBJ2-7	CASTTPRGGRENYEQYF
TRBV7-8	TRBJ2-1	CASSSAGTPYNEQFF
TRBV7-3	TRBJ1-1	CASSPQGGDTEAFF
TRBV15	TRBJ1-2	CATSRDPGGGGYTF
TRBV9	TRBJ1-2	CASSVDRDYGYTF
TRBV10-3	TRBJ2-5	CAISESLETGPETQYF
TRBV9	TRBJ2-7	CASSELGQGADEQYF
TRBV4-2	TRBJ2-5	CASSQEGGGPETQYF
TRBV7-9	TRBJ2-2	CASSATGTGGLGTGELFF
TRBV7-8	TRBJ2-1	CASSLRSRETALYNEQFF
TRBV9	TRBJ2-3	CASSPFMSGEDTQYF
TRBV5-1	TRBJ2-7	CASSLGAGDTYEQYF
TRBV7-2	TRBJ2-3	CASSPGLAGGPSTDTQYF
TRBV29-1	TRBJ2-7	CSVEDRDRYEQYF
TRBV10-3	TRBJ1-1	CAISAGTGGTEAFF
TRBV7-3	TRBJ2-5	CASSLAGGQETQYF
TRBV7-8	TRBJ1-2	CASSLGTEESGYTF
TRBV4-3	TRBJ2-3	CASSQDGAVTSGDTQYF
TRBV6-1	TRBJ1-3	CASSAGPIRTLGNTIYF
TRBV30	TRBJ1-1	CAWSVQSRAFF
TRBV7-2	TRBJ2-5	CASSQRTVPTQYF
TRBV10-3	TRBJ2-7	CAISERQISYEQYF
TRBV5-6	TRBJ2-7	CASSHKGRGGALEQYF
TRBV4-3	TRBJ1-5	CASSQGRGEDQPQHF
TRBV18	TRBJ1-6	CASSPLSGINNSPLHF
TRBV7-6	TRBJ1-6	CASSLGQGARDSPLHF
TRBV4-1	TRBJ1-2	CASSHGQGSHGYTF
TRBV5-6	TRBJ1-6	CASSWAGNSPLHF
TRBV18	TRBJ2-5	CASSPRVQGEEETQYF